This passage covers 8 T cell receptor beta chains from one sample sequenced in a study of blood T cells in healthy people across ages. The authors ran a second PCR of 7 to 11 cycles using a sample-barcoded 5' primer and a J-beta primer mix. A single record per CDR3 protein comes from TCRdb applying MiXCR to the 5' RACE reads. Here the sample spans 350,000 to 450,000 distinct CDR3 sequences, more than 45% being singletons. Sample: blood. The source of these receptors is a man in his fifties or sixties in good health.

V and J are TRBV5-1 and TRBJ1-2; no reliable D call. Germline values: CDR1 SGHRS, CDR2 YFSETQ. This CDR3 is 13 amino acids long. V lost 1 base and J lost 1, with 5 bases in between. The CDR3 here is CASSLSDNYGYTF. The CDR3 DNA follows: TGCGCCAGCAGCTTGTCGGATAACTATGGCTACACCTTC. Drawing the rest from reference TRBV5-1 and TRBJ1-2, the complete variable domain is KAGVTQTPRYLIKTRGQQVTLSCSPISGHRSVSWYQQTPGQGLQFLFEYFSETQRNKGNFPGRFSGRQFSNSRSEMNVSTLELGDSALYLCASSLSDNYGYTFGSGTRLTVV.

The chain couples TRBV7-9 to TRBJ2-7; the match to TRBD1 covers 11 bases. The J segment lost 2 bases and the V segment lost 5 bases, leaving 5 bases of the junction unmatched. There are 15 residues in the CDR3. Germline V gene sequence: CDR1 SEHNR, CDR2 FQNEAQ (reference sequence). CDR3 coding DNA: TGTGCCAGCAGCGACAGGGGACAGGGGGCCTACGAGCAGTACTTC. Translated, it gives CASSDRGQGAYEQYF.

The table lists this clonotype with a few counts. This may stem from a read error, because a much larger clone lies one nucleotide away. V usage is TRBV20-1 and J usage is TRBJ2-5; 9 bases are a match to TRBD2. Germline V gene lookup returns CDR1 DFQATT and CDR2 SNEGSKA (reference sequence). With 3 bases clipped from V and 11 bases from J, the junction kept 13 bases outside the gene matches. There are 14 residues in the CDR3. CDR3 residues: CSARAGGRYNEQYF. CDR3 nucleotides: TGCAGTGCTAGGGCGGGGGGGCGATACAATGAGCAGTACTTC.

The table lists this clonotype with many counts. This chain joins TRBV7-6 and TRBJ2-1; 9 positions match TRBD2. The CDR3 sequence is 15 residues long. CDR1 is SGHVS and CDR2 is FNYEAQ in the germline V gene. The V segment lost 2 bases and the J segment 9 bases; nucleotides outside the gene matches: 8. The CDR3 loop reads CASSLFAGGPSEQFF. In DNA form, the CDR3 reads TGTGCCAGCAGCTTATTCGCGGGGGGGCCAAGTGAGCAGTTCTTC.

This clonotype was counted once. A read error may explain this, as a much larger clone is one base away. The CDR3 is CASSQVYKEQFF. In nucleotides, the CDR3 is TGCGCCAGCAGCCAAGTCTACAAGGAGCAGTTCTTC. The rearrangement joins TRBV4-1 to TRBJ2-1, with D unclear. CDR1 MGHRA and CDR2 YSYEKL come from the germline V gene. This CDR3 has 12 residues.

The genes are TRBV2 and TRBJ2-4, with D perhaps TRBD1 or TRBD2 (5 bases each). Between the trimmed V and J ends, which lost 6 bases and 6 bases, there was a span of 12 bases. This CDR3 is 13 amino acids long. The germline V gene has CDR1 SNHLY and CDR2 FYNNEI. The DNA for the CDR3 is TGTGCCAGCAGGGAGAGGGGCCTAAACATTCAGTACTTC. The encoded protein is CASRERGLNIQYF.

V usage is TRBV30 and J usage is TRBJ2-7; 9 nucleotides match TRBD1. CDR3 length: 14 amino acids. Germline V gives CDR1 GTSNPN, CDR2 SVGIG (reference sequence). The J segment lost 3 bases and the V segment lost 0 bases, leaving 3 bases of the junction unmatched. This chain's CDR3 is CAWSVGTGLYEQYF. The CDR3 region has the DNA TGTGCCTGGAGTGTGGGGACAGGGCTCTACGAGCAGTACTTC.

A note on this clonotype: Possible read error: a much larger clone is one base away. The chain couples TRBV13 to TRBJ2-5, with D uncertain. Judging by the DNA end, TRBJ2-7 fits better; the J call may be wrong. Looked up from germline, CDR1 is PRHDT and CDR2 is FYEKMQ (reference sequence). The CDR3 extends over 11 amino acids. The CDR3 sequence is CVSSFLDEQYF. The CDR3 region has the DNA TGTGTCAGCAGCTTTCTGGACGAGCAGTACTTC.